Below, 8 T cell receptor beta chains from the same sample are listed, as sequenced in a study of blood T cell dynamics during melanoma immunotherapy. Some clones are missing from TCRdb's copy, which holds only in-frame ones; the method was immunoSEQ multiplex PCR. The sample has roughly 9,700 clones; roughly nine tenths are singletons. Time point defined: week 3, after first cycle of checkpoint inhibitor. Source: blood, taken from a patient treated with checkpoint blockade. The receptors originated from a human donor with melanoma.

This clone was picked up a small number of times. The chain combines TRBV7-8 with TRBJ1-1; weak D call: TRBD1 (5 bases). CDR1 and CDR2 from the germline V gene are SGHVS and FQNEAQ. V gave up 2 bases and J gave up 0 bases, with 10 bases separating them. This CDR3 has 15 amino acids. The CDR3, as DNA: TGTGCCAGCAGCTTATCCGGGGGATTGAACACTGAAGCTTTCTTT. Protein: CASSLSGGLNTEAFF.

V is TRBV27 and J is TRBJ1-1, with D unclear. The CDR3 runs 12 residues. Germline loops: CDR1 MNHEY, CDR2 SMNVEV (reference sequence). V dropped 3 bases and J dropped 7 bases, with 9 bases sitting between them. The CDR3 nucleotides read TGTGCCAGCAGTTTCGCGGGAGGTGAAGCTTTCTTT. This gives the protein CASSFAGGEAFF.

V is TRBV6-5 and J is TRBJ1-1; TRBD1 matches 11 bases. J was trimmed by 5 bases and V by 7 bases; bases with no gene match: 6. CDR3 size: 14 residues. The germline V gene has CDR1 MNHEY and CDR2 SVGAGI. Here the CDR3 reads CASIPGTGGTEAFF. The CDR3 region has the DNA TGTGCCAGCATCCCTGGGACAGGGGGAACTGAAGCTTTCTTT.

This sequence joins TRBV27 and TRBJ2-6; D may match TRBD1 or TRBD2 (5 bases each). Germline V gene lookup returns CDR1 MNHEY and CDR2 SMNVEV (reference sequence). The CDR3 spans 18 residues. Trimming cost V 0 bases and J 4 bases, with 16 bases left between them. CDR3 protein: CASSLSKQVGAGANVLTF. As DNA, the CDR3 is TGTGCCAGCAGTTTATCAAAACAGGTGGGAGCCGGGGCCAACGTCCTGACTTTC.

The rearrangement uses TRBV5-6 and TRBJ2-1; no clear D gene. The length of the CDR3 is 14 residues. In germline, CDR1 is SGHDT, CDR2 YYEEEE. V was cut by 4 bases and J by 5 bases, with 13 bases left in between. The CDR3 sequence is CASSLGTVNNEQFF. CDR3 nucleotides: TGTGCCAGCAGCCTGGGTACGGTAAACAATGAGCAGTTCTTC.

This chain uses TRBV5-8 with TRBJ2-7, with unresolved D. This CDR3 comprises 18 residues. V was clipped by 0 bases and J by 0 bases, with 19 bases between them. In germline, CDR1 is SGHTS, CDR2 YDEGEE. The CDR3: CASSLGQPVQPSSYEQYF. CDR3 bases: TGTGCCAGCAGCTTGGGCCAGCCGGTGCAGCCGAGCTCCTACGAGCAGTACTTC.

This chain joins TRBV18 and TRBJ2-1, with TRBD2 matching over 14 bases. Per germline, CDR1 KGHSH and CDR2 LQKENI. This CDR3 region has 15 residues. After removal of 5 bases from V and 9 bases from J, the junction contained 6 bases not matched to a gene. The CDR3 spells CASSTGTSGSTEQFF. The CDR3 DNA follows: TGTGCCAGCTCAACCGGGACTAGCGGGAGTACTGAGCAGTTCTTC.

The J gene is TRBJ2-2, the V gene TRBV28, with 8 bases lining up with TRBD1. The ends lost 6 bases at V and 3 bases at J; junction bases unmatched: 6. Germline lookup yields CDR1 MDHEN and CDR2 SYDVKM. The CDR3 runs 15 residues. This CDR3 is CASREGQAYTGELFF. DNA for the CDR3: TGTGCCAGCAGGGAGGGACAGGCTTACACCGGGGAGCTGTTTTTT.